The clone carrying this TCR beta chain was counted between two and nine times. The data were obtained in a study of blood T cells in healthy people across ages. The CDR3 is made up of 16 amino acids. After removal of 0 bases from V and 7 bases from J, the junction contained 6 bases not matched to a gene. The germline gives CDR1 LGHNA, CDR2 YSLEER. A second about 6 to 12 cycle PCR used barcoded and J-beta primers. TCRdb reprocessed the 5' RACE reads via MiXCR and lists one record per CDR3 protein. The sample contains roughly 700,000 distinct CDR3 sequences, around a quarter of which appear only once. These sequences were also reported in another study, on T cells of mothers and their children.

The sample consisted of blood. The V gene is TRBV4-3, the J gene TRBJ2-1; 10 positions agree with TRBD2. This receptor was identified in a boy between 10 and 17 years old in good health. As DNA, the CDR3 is TGCGCCAGCAGCCAAGATAATAGCGGGGGGACTAATGAGCAGTTCTTC. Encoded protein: CASSQDNSGGTNEQFF.